The 31 T cell receptor beta chains below all came from one sample that was sequenced in a study of spatial heterogeneity in lung cancer. Study-wide findings and caveats: Mutation tallies in tumors tracked expanded intratumoral alpha and beta TCR counts.

Time point meaning: sample taken at primary tumor resection. MiXCR was run by TCRdb on the 5' RACE reads, yielding one entry per CDR3 protein. This sample has 15,000 to 20,000 distinct CDR3 sequences, with more than 5.5% found just once. What these receptors recognize is not known. The sample was lung tumor tissue, taken at surgery. The receptors here all came from a male donor with early-stage non-small cell lung cancer.

This clonotype was found many times. This beta chain appears as a stray read in a library generated for alpha chains; its size is not informative. The chain is built from TRBV5-1 and TRBJ1-4; D remains unclear. Germline loops: CDR1 SGHRS, CDR2 YFSETQ. There are 15 residues in the CDR3. V shed 4 bases and J shed 0 bases, with 10 bases lying between them. The CDR3, as DNA: TGCGCCAGCAGCCCCGGCAGCTCAACTAATGAAAAACTGTTTTTT. It is translated as CASSPGSSTNEKLFF. Full variable domain (outside the CDR3, taken from reference TRBV5-1 and TRBJ1-4): KAGVTQTPRYLIKTRGQQVTLSCSPISGHRSVSWYQQTPGQGLQFLFEYFSETQRNKGNFPGRFSGRQFSNSRSEMNVSTLELGDSALYLCASSPGSSTNEKLFFGSGTQLSVL.

As regards this clonotype: This beta chain is off target for a library built for alpha chains, so its abundance means little. This chain connects TRBV20-1 to TRBJ2-2; D not certain. V lost 5 bases, J lost 4 bases, and 17 bases lay in between. The CDR3 runs to 15 residues. Germline CDR1 DFQATT, CDR2 SNEGSKA (reference sequence). The chain's CDR3 is CSARQLQHPTGELFF. DNA for the CDR3: TGCAGTGCTCGCCAGCTACAACACCCCACCGGGGAGCTGTTTTTT.

This clonotype has at least ten counts. Since the library was made to target alpha chains, this beta chain is a stray read and its abundance is not meaningful. The CDR3 spells CASSQDHTRDSPLHF. The CDR3 DNA reads as TGTGCCAGCAGCCAAGATCACACCAGAGATTCACCCCTCCACTTT. The gene calls are TRBV3-1 and TRBJ1-6, with D unclear. The CDR3 spans 15 residues. The ends were cut back, 0 bases at V and 8 bases at J, with 11 bases in the middle. Germline CDR1 LGHDT, CDR2 YNNKEL (reference sequence).

This clonotype was seen repeatedly, ten times or more. This beta chain appears as a stray read in a library generated for alpha chains; its size is not informative. This chain connects TRBV29-1 to TRBJ2-5, with 9 bases matching TRBD1. With V trimmed by 5 bases and J by 5 bases, 9 bases remained unmatched. This CDR3 is 14 amino acids long. Germline CDR1 SQVTM, CDR2 ANQGSEA. Written as DNA, the CDR3 is TGCAGCGTTCTCCGGGACAGGGCTGCTGAGACCCAGTACTTC. Its protein is CSVLRDRAAETQYF.

As regards this clonotype: This beta chain appears as a stray read in a library generated for alpha chains; its size is not informative. The chain recombines TRBV11-2 with TRBJ1-3, with unresolved D. The germline V gene encodes CDR1 SGHAT and CDR2 FQNNGV. V lost 7 bases to trimming and J lost 3 bases, with 19 bases between them. The CDR3 is 16 amino acids. The DNA for the CDR3 is TGTGCCAGCATCCAGAGCACAGTGTCGTGTGGAAACACCATATATTTT. It translates to CASIQSTVSCGNTIYF.

The table lists this clonotype with many counts. Because this beta chain is a stray read in a library intended to capture alpha chains, its abundance should not be given much weight. The rearrangement joins TRBV7-9 to TRBJ1-1; D call uncertain. The CDR3 is 15 amino acids. V dropped 2 bases and J dropped 4 bases, with 14 bases sitting between them. From germline, CDR1 is SEHNR and CDR2 FQNEAQ (reference sequence). The CDR3 sequence: CASSLIQAGSTEAFF. CDR3 nucleotide sequence: TGTGCCAGCAGCTTAATCCAGGCCGGCTCCACTGAAGCTTTCTTT.

Remarks on this clonotype: Within a library made for alpha chains, this beta chain is off target, and its count is uninformative. This rearrangement joins TRBV12-3 or TRBV12-4 to TRBJ2-2; D perhaps matches TRBD1 (5 bases). The CDR3 runs 15 residues. Trimming cost V 1 base and J 3 bases, with 9 bases left between them. The CDR3 DNA reads as TGTGCCAGCAGTTTAGATCAAGGGGACACCGGGGAGCTGTTTTTT. It is translated as CASSLDQGDTGELFF.

This clonotype was recorded many times. The size of this beta chain means little, since it is a stray read in a library made for alpha chains. The CDR3 is CASSSPGYSYEQYF. The CDR3 coding sequence is TGTGCCAGCAGCTCACCGGGCTACTCCTACGAGCAGTACTTC. V is TRBV7-9 and J is TRBJ2-7; no clear D. The ends were cut back, 4 bases at V and 0 bases at J, with 10 bases in the middle. The CDR3 is 14 residues long. Germline V CDR1 and CDR2: SEHNR, FQNEAQ (reference sequence).

This clonotype was recorded many times. This beta chain is an off-target read within a library intended for alpha chains, so its frequency means little. This chain links TRBV7-9 with TRBJ1-1, with 10 bases aligning to TRBD1. V was pared by 5 bases and J by 10 bases, with 16 bases of the junction left unmatched. Germline CDR1 and CDR2: SEHNR and FQNEAQ (reference sequence). The CDR3 runs to 16 residues. The CDR3 region has the DNA TGTGCCAGCAGCCGGACAGGGGGAGGTAACACTCGCGGAGCTTTCTTT. This translates into CASSRTGGGNTRGAFF.

This clonotype was counted many times. With the library built for alpha chains, this beta chain is off target and its frequency is not meaningful. The chain couples TRBV12-3 or TRBV12-4 to TRBJ2-7; TRBD1 might be the D (5 bases). The CDR3 is made up of 12 amino acids. The ends were cut back, 3 bases at V and 4 bases at J, with 7 bases in the middle. CDR3 DNA: TGTGCCAGCAGTTTTAGGGGATACGAGCAGTACTTC. Amino acids: CASSFRGYEQYF.

This clonotype was counted ten times or more. Since it is a stray read in a library aimed at alpha chains, this beta chain has a size that is not meaningful. The chain couples TRBV12-3 or TRBV12-4 to TRBJ2-3, with 9 bases identical to TRBD2. Germline trimming cut 5 bases from V and 0 bases from J; bases unmatched to any gene: 6. The CDR3 runs 16 residues. CDR3 coding DNA: TGTGCCAGCAGTCGAGCCAGCGGGGGGAGCACAGATACGCAGTATTTT. Its translation: CASSRASGGSTDTQYF.

There are many counts of this clonotype. Little can be read into the size of this beta chain, an off-target read in a library designed for alpha chains. This chain uses TRBV20-1 with TRBJ2-2, with TRBD2 matching over 7 bases. Germline V gives CDR1 DFQATT, CDR2 SNEGSKA (reference sequence). This CDR3 is built from 14 residues. The trim removed 3 bases at V and 4 bases at J, leaving 5 bases unmatched. CDR3 protein: CSARGGSGTGELFF. In nucleotides, the CDR3 is TGCAGTGCTAGGGGCGGGAGCGGCACCGGGGAGCTGTTTTTT.

Many counts were recorded for this clonotype. Since the library was made to target alpha chains, this beta chain is a stray read and its abundance is not meaningful. The genes are TRBV5-1 and TRBJ2-1, with 9 bases fitting TRBD2. There are 14 residues in the CDR3. Germline assignment: CDR1 SGHRS and CDR2 YFSETQ. V trimming: 3 bases; J trimming: 9 bases; junction bases outside the gene matches: 7. In DNA form, the CDR3 reads TGCGCCAGCAGCTGGACTAGCGCCTTGCCTGAGCAGTTCTTC. Translating gives CASSWTSALPEQFF.

This clonotype was detected ten times or more. This beta chain appears as a stray read in a library generated for alpha chains; its size is not informative. V is TRBV5-1 and J is TRBJ1-1; D is perhaps TRBD1 (5 bases). Trimming left V 3 bases short and J 2 bases short, with 11 bases between. The CDR3 consists of 14 residues. In germline, CDR1 is SGHRS, CDR2 YFSETQ. The CDR3 is CASSWRGQNTEAFF. DNA of the CDR3: TGCGCCAGCAGCTGGCGGGGCCAAAACACTGAAGCTTTCTTT.

Note on this clonotype: The library was designed around alpha chains, so this beta chain is a stray read whose abundance carries little weight. The chain has TRBV29-1 and TRBJ2-5; D ambiguous. Trimming took 4 bases from V and 1 from J, leaving 7 bases between them. Germline-derived CDR1 and CDR2 are SQVTM and ANQGSEA. The CDR3 sequence is 12 residues long. The CDR3 DNA sequence: TGCAGCGTTGTGTTCAGCCAAGAGACCCAGTACTTC. This codes for CSVVFSQETQYF.

There are many counts of this clonotype. This beta chain came through as a stray read in a library set up for alpha chains, and its size says little. CDR3 nucleotides: TGTGCCAGCAGCGTAGCCGGCCTTGACACCTACGAGCAGTACTTC. Protein sequence: CASSVAGLDTYEQYF. The rearrangement joins TRBV9 to TRBJ2-7; D not resolved. Trimming removed 0 bases from V and 2 bases from J, with 12 bases in between. Germline assignment: CDR1 SGDLS and CDR2 YYNGEE. CDR3 length equals 15 residues.

Ten or more counts support this clonotype. This beta chain appears as a stray read in a library generated for alpha chains; its size is not informative. V is TRBV27 and J is TRBJ2-2; 8 bases fit TRBD1. J gave up 3 bases and V 5 bases, and 8 bases lay outside the gene matches. Germline V lookup: CDR1 MNHEY, CDR2 SMNVEV (reference sequence). This CDR3 is built from 16 residues. For the CDR3, the DNA is TGTGCCAGCAGTCCCCCGGACAGGGCCTACACCGGGGAGCTGTTTTTT. Its protein product is CASSPPDRAYTGELFF.

A word on this clonotype: Being off target in a library aimed at alpha chains, this beta chain has a size of little meaning. The V gene is TRBV28, the J gene TRBJ2-7; D remains ambiguous. V dropped 6 bases and J dropped 0 bases, with 9 bases sitting between them. The CDR3 has 13 residues. CDR1 and CDR2 from the germline V gene are MDHEN and SYDVKM. Written as DNA, the CDR3 is TGTGCCAGCAGCTTACAAAACTCCTACGAGCAGTACTTC. Protein sequence: CASSLQNSYEQYF.

This clonotype occurred many times. This beta chain is an off-target read within a library intended for alpha chains, so its frequency means little. The rearrangement uses TRBV7-3 and TRBJ1-6; perhaps TRBD1 as D (5 bases). The V end lost 6 bases, the J end lost 8 bases, and 20 bases lay between the germline ends. CDR3 length: 16 amino acids. Germline assignment: CDR1 SGHTA and CDR2 FQGTGA. The CDR3 spells CASSPQGVGNDSPLHF. The CDR3 DNA reads as TGTGCCAGCAGTCCCCAAGGGGTCGGCAACGATTCACCCCTCCACTTT.

Many counts were recorded for this clonotype. Being off target in a library aimed at alpha chains, this beta chain has a size of little meaning. Here the CDR3 DNA reads TGTGCCAGCAGTTTAGGGGCTAGCGGGAGAGGAGAGACCCAGTACTTC. Protein: CASSLGASGRGETQYF. The chain combines TRBV28 with TRBJ2-5; 10 nucleotides line up with TRBD2. This CDR3 region has 16 residues. With V trimmed by 2 bases and J by 4 bases, 7 bases remained unmatched. Germline values: CDR1 MDHEN, CDR2 SYDVKM.

There are many counts of this clonotype. With the library built for alpha chains, this beta chain is off target and its frequency is not meaningful. V gene TRBV5-5 combines with J gene TRBJ2-2; D unclear. The V gene lost 0 bases and the J gene lost 0 bases, with 15 bases spanning the gap. The CDR3 has 18 residues. The germline gives CDR1 SGHKS, CDR2 YYEKEE (reference sequence). The CDR3 region has the DNA TGTGCCAGCAGCTTGGAGGTGGGGTGGGTAGCGAACACCGGGGAGCTGTTTTTT. Amino acid sequence: CASSLEVGWVANTGELFF.

This clonotype showed up many times. This beta chain slipped into a library made for alpha chains as a stray read, so its size is not meaningful. This chain connects TRBV7-2 to TRBJ1-2; D is uncertain. The V end was cut by 0 bases, the J end by 8 bases, with 10 bases between. The CDR3 loop spans 13 amino acids. Germline V gene sequence: CDR1 SGHTA, CDR2 FQGNSA. Written as DNA, the CDR3 is TGTGCCAGCAGCTTAGCAGTCCAGTACGGCTACACCTTC. This codes for CASSLAVQYGYTF.

Many counts were recorded for this clonotype. This beta chain slipped into a library made for alpha chains as a stray read, so its size is not meaningful. The chain is built from TRBV28 and TRBJ1-6; D is ambiguous. Germline V lookup: CDR1 MDHEN, CDR2 SYDVKM. The CDR3 runs to 17 residues. Trimming stripped 3 bases from V and 3 bases from J, with 15 bases between. CDR3 loop: CASSLQDGPFYNSPLHF. As DNA, the CDR3 is TGTGCCAGCAGTTTGCAGGACGGACCTTTCTATAATTCACCCCTCCACTTT.

This clonotype came up many times. A library prepared for alpha chains yielded this beta chain as an off-target read; its size is of little meaning. The genes are TRBV29-1 and TRBJ2-1; the D is unclear. The germline V and J ends were trimmed by 8 bases and 5 bases, with 10 bases remaining between them. The germline CDR1 and CDR2 sequences are SQVTM and ANQGSEA. The length of the CDR3 is 11 residues. This CDR3 is CSFRRDNEQFF. CDR3 nucleotides: TGCAGCTTCCGGCGAGACAATGAGCAGTTCTTC.

This clonotype was detected ten times or more. Little can be read into the size of this beta chain, an off-target read in a library designed for alpha chains. This sequence joins TRBV9 and TRBJ2-1; no reliable D call. Germline CDR1 reads SGDLS; CDR2 reads YYNGEE. Trimming cost V 0 bases and J 8 bases, with 6 bases left between them. This CDR3 region has 12 residues. CDR3 sequence reads: CASSVDRDEQFF. The CDR3 region has the DNA TGTGCCAGCAGCGTAGACCGGGATGAGCAGTTCTTC.

This clonotype is labeled medium-sized. This beta chain came through as a stray read in a library set up for alpha chains, and its size says little. V and J are TRBV7-9 and TRBJ2-1; 8 nucleotides match TRBD2. The CDR3 loop spans 13 amino acids. Germline CDR1 reads SEHNR; CDR2 reads FQNEAQ (reference sequence). With V trimmed by 1 base and J by 9 bases, 2 bases remained unmatched. CDR3 nucleotides: TGTGCCAGCAGCTTAGTAGCGGGGAGTGAGCAGTTCTTC. Protein product: CASSLVAGSEQFF.

Details on this clonotype: As an off-target read in a library built for alpha chains, this beta chain has a frequency of little significance. V gene TRBV6-1 combines with J gene TRBJ1-1, with 10 bases fitting TRBD1. The CDR3 totals 17 residues. The V and J ends lost 1 base and 3 bases, in that order; junction bases with no gene match: 8. Germline V gene lookup returns CDR1 MNHNS and CDR2 SASEGT. The CDR3 region is CASSEVTGGAGDTEAFF. CDR3 nucleotides: TGTGCCAGCAGTGAAGTGACAGGGGGCGCGGGGGACACTGAAGCTTTCTTT.

This clonotype has a count of ten or more. Being off target in a library aimed at alpha chains, this beta chain has a size of little meaning. V gene TRBV20-1 combines with J gene TRBJ1-5, with 11 nucleotides matching TRBD1. V shed 0 bases, J shed 7 bases, and the junction held 8 bases outside the gene matches. Germline V gene lookup returns CDR1 DFQATT and CDR2 SNEGSKA (reference sequence). The CDR3 has 16 amino acids. The CDR3 sequence: CSAREDRGQVAQPQHF. Written as DNA, the CDR3 is TGCAGTGCTAGAGAGGACAGGGGGCAAGTCGCACAGCCCCAGCATTTT.

This clonotype has at least ten counts. A library prepared for alpha chains yielded this beta chain as an off-target read; its size is of little meaning. CDR3 nucleotide sequence: TGTGCCAGCAGAACCCCGGGACAGACAAATTCACCCCTCCACTTT. Its translation: CASRTPGQTNSPLHF. The V gene is TRBV28, the J gene TRBJ1-6; 7 positions agree with TRBD1. The CDR3 spans 15 residues. V lost 6 bases to trimming and J lost 7 bases; unmatched junction nucleotides: 9. CDR1 is MDHEN, CDR2 SYDVKM, per germline.

This clonotype was picked up many times. A library prepared for alpha chains yielded this beta chain as an off-target read; its size is of little meaning. V is TRBV7-2 and J is TRBJ2-3, with D perhaps TRBD2 (5 bases). V shed 11 bases and J shed 2 bases, with 14 bases lying between them. Germline V CDR1 and CDR2: SGHTA, FQGNSA. The CDR3 is made up of 13 amino acids. The CDR3 nucleotides read TGTGCCGTAGGAGGCTACCACACAGATACGCAGTATTTT. It codes for CAVGGYHTDTQYF. Combining the CDR3 with reference TRBV7-2 and TRBJ2-3 gives the whole variable domain GAGVSQSPSNKVTEKGKDVELRCDPISGHTALYWYRQSLGQGLEFLIYFQGNSAPDKSGLPSDRFSAERTGGSVSTLTIQRTQQEDSAVYLCAVGGYHTDTQYFGPGTRLTVL.

This clonotype has at least ten counts. A library made for alpha chains picked up this beta chain off target, so its size means little. The chain couples TRBV2 to TRBJ2-1; 7 bases map to TRBD2. The CDR3 runs to 13 residues. Germline V gene lookup returns CDR1 SNHLY and CDR2 FYNNEI. The V gene end was trimmed by 11 bases and the J gene end by 6 bases; junction bases not matched to a gene: 10. As DNA, the CDR3 is TGTGCCGGAAAGCGGGAACAATCCAATGAGCAGTTCTTC. Protein product: CAGKREQSNEQFF. Full variable domain (rest looked up from reference TRBV2 and TRBJ2-1): EPEVTQTPSHQVTQMGQEVILRCVPISNHLYFYWYRQILGQKVEFLVSFYNNEISEKSEIFDDQFSVERPDGSNFTLKIRSTKLEDSAMYFCAGKREQSNEQFFGPGTRLTVL.